The 13 T cell receptor beta chains below come from one sample, sequenced in a study of vaccination effects on CD4 cells after COVID-19. These receptors' antigens are unknown. Antigen-specific CD4+ T cells were first expanded with viral peptide pools by the ViraFEST assay and only then sequenced. After roughly 9 days in culture, the CD4+ T cells were isolated. Having tested negative for nucleocapsid antibodies, the vaccine recipients showed no prior SARS-CoV-2 infection. Data came from immunoSEQ multiplex PCR; TCRdb stores just in-frame clones and leaves some out. The sample yields tens of thousands of clones, 65% to 75% seen once. This specimen was CD4+ T cells from PBMCs cultured with HCoV-NL63 spike peptides, taken before COVID-19 vaccination. The receptors stem from a human donor who received a COVID-19 vaccine.

The chain employs TRBV5-1 and TRBJ2-5; 11 nucleotides agree with TRBD2. V lost 7 bases to trimming and J lost 5 bases; unmatched junction nucleotides: 4. Per germline, CDR1 SGHRS and CDR2 YFSETQ. The CDR3 contains 13 residues. This CDR3 reads CASSASGGETQYF. In DNA form, the CDR3 reads TGCGCCAGCTCCGCTAGCGGGGGGGAGACCCAGTACTTC. The full variable domain, completed using reference TRBV5-1 and TRBJ2-5, is KAGVTQTPRYLIKTRGQQVTLSCSPISGHRSVSWYQQTPGQGLQFLFEYFSETQRNKGNFPGRFSGRQFSNSRSEMNVSTLELGDSALYLCASSASGGETQYFGPGTRLLVL.

The V and J genes are TRBV6-2 or TRBV6-3 and TRBJ2-7; D not resolved. The CDR3 runs 12 residues. CDR1 and CDR2 from the germline V gene are MNHEY and SVGEGT. V gave up 5 bases and J gave up 2 bases, with 7 bases separating them. CDR3 in amino acids: CASSDITYEQYV. Here the CDR3 DNA reads TGTGCCAGCAGTGACATTACCTACGAGCAGTACGTC.

V is TRBV9 and J is TRBJ1-1; the D is unclear. The CDR3 sequence is 14 residues long. Trimming took 0 bases from V and 2 from J, leaving 8 bases between them. CDR1 and CDR2 (germline): SGDLS, YYNGEE. The CDR3 DNA is TGTGCCAGCAGCGTAGATTCAGAAAACACTGAAGCTTTCTTT. This sequence encodes CASSVDSENTEAFF.

The genes are TRBV24-1 and TRBJ2-2; 7 bases align to TRBD1. This CDR3 is built from 17 residues. Trimming cost V 0 bases and J 1 base; bases outside gene matches: 4. CDR1 is KGHDR and CDR2 is SFDVKD in the germline V gene. CDR3 nucleotide sequence: TGTGCCACCAGTGATTTGCAAAGGACAGGGAACACCGGGGAGCTGTTTTTT. Translating gives CATSDLQRTGNTGELFF.

This clone was detected only a few times. The chain uses TRBV7-8 and TRBJ2-1, with TRBD1 identical over 9 bases. After removal of 6 bases from V and 5 bases from J, the junction contained 8 bases not matched to a gene. CDR1 and CDR2 from the germline V gene are SGHVS and FQNEAQ. CDR3 length: 15 amino acids. CDR3 region: CASREAGTGHNEQFF. The CDR3 DNA follows: TGTGCCAGCAGAGAGGCAGGGACAGGGCACAATGAGCAGTTCTTC.

V usage is TRBV4-1 and J usage is TRBJ2-5, with 8 bases fitting TRBD2. V gave up 4 bases and J gave up 5 bases; unmatched junction bases: 6. There are 14 residues in the CDR3. Per germline, CDR1 MGHRA and CDR2 YSYEKL. For the CDR3, the DNA is TGCGCCAGCAGCCCCCCGGGGGGGCGGGAGACCCAGTACTTC. This codes for CASSPPGGRETQYF.

This clone has more than one count but fewer than ten. The chain employs TRBV28 and TRBJ2-4, with 11 nucleotides matching TRBD2. The germline V gene has CDR1 MDHEN and CDR2 SYDVKM. This CDR3 has 18 amino acids. Trimming at V came to 1 base and at J to 2 bases, leaving 7 bases not matched to a gene. The CDR3 reads CASSLYSGGAFTKNIQYF. The CDR3 DNA follows: TGTGCCAGCAGTTTATATAGCGGGGGGGCGTTTACCAAAAACATTCAGTACTTC. Variable domain in full (rest from reference TRBV28 and TRBJ2-4): DVKVTQSSRYLVKRTGEKVFLECVQDMDHENMFWYRQDPGLGLRLIYFSYDVKMKEKGDIPEGYSVSREKKERFSLILESASTNQTSMYLCASSLYSGGAFTKNIQYFGAGTRLSVL.

The rearrangement uses TRBV20-1 and TRBJ2-5, with D possibly matching TRBD1 (6 bases). Germline V gene data show CDR1 as DFQATT and CDR2 as SNEGSKA (reference sequence). The CDR3 totals 11 residues. Trimming left V 6 bases short and J 7 bases short, with 12 bases between. The CDR3 nucleotides read TGCAGTGCACTAGGACAGTTGACCCAGTACTTC. Its translation: CSALGQLTQYF.

The rearrangement uses TRBV2 and TRBJ1-2; TRBD1 aligns across 8 bases. Germline assignment: CDR1 SNHLY and CDR2 FYNNEI. The CDR3 runs 13 residues. The V and J ends lost 7 bases and 6 bases, in that order; junction bases with no gene match: 7. CDR3 nucleotides: TGTGCCAGCACCTCGGACAGGGCCGATGGCTACACCTTC. Encoded protein: CASTSDRADGYTF.

The chain links TRBV5-1 to TRBJ2-3; D uncertain. V dropped 4 bases and J dropped 0 bases, with 9 bases sitting between them. Germline V gene sequence: CDR1 SGHRS, CDR2 YFSETQ. The CDR3 has 14 residues. CDR3 sequence reads: CASSPQISTDTQYF. The CDR3, as DNA: TGCGCCAGCAGCCCCCAGATCAGCACAGATACGCAGTATTTT.

In its sample, this clone was seen a few times. The chain joins TRBV4-2 to TRBJ2-3; 8 nucleotides agree with TRBD2. Germline V gene sequence: CDR1 LGHNA, CDR2 YNFKEQ. This CDR3 is 18 amino acids long. The trim removed 0 bases at V and 2 bases at J, leaving 10 bases unmatched. The CDR3 nucleotides are TGTGCCAGCAGCCAAGATGCCAGCTGGCGGGGGGTCACAGATACGCAGTATTTT. Translated, it gives CASSQDASWRGVTDTQYF.

This clone was detected only once. The V and J genes are TRBV6-5 and TRBJ2-7; D might be TRBD2 (6 bases). The CDR3 runs 13 residues. CDR1 is MNHEY, CDR2 SVGAGI, per germline. Between the trimmed V and J ends, which lost 6 bases and 2 bases, there was a span of 11 bases. The CDR3 loop reads CASRRDGTYEQYV. The CDR3 nucleotides read TGTGCCAGCAGGCGGGACGGCACCTACGAGCAGTACGTC.

The rearrangement links TRBV24-1 to TRBJ2-5; D tentatively fits TRBD1 or TRBD2 (5 bases each). Trimming took 6 bases from V and 1 from J, leaving 11 bases between them. Germline V gene lookup returns CDR1 KGHDR and CDR2 SFDVKD. The length of the CDR3 is 14 residues. The CDR3 nucleotides are TGTGCCACCAGTTCTACCGGGGCCCAAGAGACCCAGTACTTC. This codes for CATSSTGAQETQYF.